Below, 30 T cell receptor beta chains from the same sample are listed, as sequenced in a study of blood T cell repertoires in COVID-19. The data were produced by immunoSEQ multiplex PCR, yet TCRdb's version contains in-frame clones alone and is incomplete. The sample lists fewer than 450,000 clones; about 90% were seen once. The sequenced material came from PBMCs or T cells enriched from blood (not recorded which). Every receptor here comes from a woman in her thirties who had recovered from COVID-19.

The rearrangement uses TRBV19 and TRBJ2-7; TRBD2 matches 12 bases. The CDR3 is 15 residues long. Germline CDR1 is LNHDA and CDR2 is SQIVND (reference sequence). After removal of 3 bases from V and 3 bases from J, the junction contained 3 bases not matched to a gene. CDR3 sequence: CASSIGLAGYYEQYF. CDR3 bases: TGTGCCAGTAGTATCGGACTAGCGGGGTACTACGAGCAGTACTTC.

The V and J genes are TRBV9 and TRBJ1-6, with 7 nucleotides matching TRBD1. CDR1 is SGDLS, CDR2 YYNGEE, per germline. The CDR3 is 15 amino acids. Trimming took 0 bases from V and 10 from J; bases not matched to a gene: 7. The chain's CDR3 is CASSVDEGARSPLHF. As DNA, the CDR3 is TGTGCCAGCAGCGTAGATGAGGGGGCCAGGTCACCCCTCCACTTT.

This chain uses TRBV28 with TRBJ2-1, with 15 bases fitting TRBD2. J gave up 10 bases and V 5 bases, and 12 bases lay outside the gene matches. The CDR3 consists of 17 residues. CDR1 is MDHEN and CDR2 is SYDVKM in the germline V gene. CDR3 sequence: CASSTTAGTSGGSEQFF. For the CDR3, the DNA is TGTGCCAGCAGTACCACCGCCGGGACTAGCGGGGGGTCGGAGCAGTTCTTC.

The CDR3 region has the DNA TGTGCCAGCAGCTCCGGCGGGCCGAACACTGAAGCTTTCTTT. Amino acid sequence: CASSSGGPNTEAFF. The rearrangement uses TRBV7-9 and TRBJ1-1; D gene unclear. The CDR3 is made up of 14 amino acids. The germline V and J ends were trimmed by 4 bases and 1 base, with 10 bases remaining between them. Germline CDR1 and CDR2: SEHNR and FQNEAQ (reference sequence).

This clone was observed once. The chain is built from TRBV5-1 and TRBJ1-6; the D is unclear. This CDR3 spans 15 amino acids. Germline CDR1 reads SGHRS; CDR2 reads YFSETQ. Trimming took off 0 bases at V and 9 bases at J, with 13 bases between the two ends. CDR3 region: CASSLAGVSGSPLHF. The DNA of the CDR3 is TGCGCCAGCAGCTTGGCCGGGGTTAGTGGTTCACCCCTCCACTTT.

The CDR3 sequence is CASSLVGGLSTDTQYF. The CDR3 DNA sequence: TGTGCCAGCAGCTTAGTGGGGGGGCTGAGCACAGATACGCAGTATTTT. The chain couples TRBV11-3 to TRBJ2-3, with D possibly being TRBD2 (7 bases). Per the germline V gene, CDR1 is SGHNT and CDR2 is YENEEA. The CDR3 consists of 16 residues. Trimming removed 1 base at V and 0 bases at J, with 11 bases between.

The V and J genes are TRBV28 and TRBJ1-2; no definite D call. This CDR3 contains 13 residues. In germline, CDR1 is MDHEN, CDR2 SYDVKM. In DNA, the CDR3 is TGTGCAGGAAGGAGCGGCGTCGGCTATGGCTACACCTTC. Its translation is CAGRSGVGYGYTF.

This chain uses TRBV11-2 with TRBJ1-2; D gene uncertain. CDR3 length: 13 residues. Germline lookup yields CDR1 SGHAT and CDR2 FQNNGV. The ends were cut back, 0 bases at V and 4 bases at J, with 6 bases in the middle. As DNA, the CDR3 is TGTGCCAGCAGCTTAGATCTTAGCTATGGCTACACCTTC. This sequence encodes CASSLDLSYGYTF.

The genes are TRBV19 and TRBJ2-7; 8 positions agree with TRBD1. This CDR3 is 16 amino acids long. Germline V gives CDR1 LNHDA, CDR2 SQIVND (reference sequence). V trimming: 5 bases; J trimming: 2 bases; junction bases outside the gene matches: 11. CDR3 amino acids: CASSSGTGRPPYEQYF. For the CDR3, the DNA is TGTGCCAGTAGTTCGGGGACAGGCCGTCCTCCCTACGAGCAGTACTTC.

J is TRBJ2-5 and V is TRBV2; 7 bases are shared with TRBD1. The CDR3 is made up of 14 amino acids. The V and J ends lost 6 bases and 5 bases, in that order; junction bases with no gene match: 9. Germline CDR1 and CDR2: SNHLY and FYNNEI. The CDR3 loop is CASRKGGAGETQYF. For the CDR3, the DNA is TGTGCCAGCAGGAAAGGGGGCGCAGGGGAGACCCAGTACTTC.

J is TRBJ2-1 and V is TRBV7-9, with TRBD2 matching over 10 bases. The length of the CDR3 is 14 residues. With V trimmed by 5 bases and J by 7 bases, 5 bases remained unmatched. Germline-derived CDR1 and CDR2 are SEHNR and FQNEAQ (reference sequence). CDR3 sequence reads: CASSILSGGNEQFF. The CDR3 DNA reads as TGTGCCAGCAGCATCCTTAGCGGGGGGAATGAGCAGTTCTTC.

The chain couples TRBV6-2 or TRBV6-3 to TRBJ1-2, with D possibly being TRBD1 (6 bases). Deletions cut 4 bases from V and 0 bases from J, with 15 bases between. Germline V CDR1 and CDR2: MNHEY, SVGEGT. The CDR3 spans 16 residues. For the CDR3, the DNA is TGTGCCAGCAGTTCCTGGTCCAGGGGCGCTAACTATGGCTACACCTTC. Translating it yields CASSSWSRGANYGYTF.

The V and J genes are TRBV3-1 (or the pseudogene TRBV3-2) and TRBJ1-3, with TRBD1 identical over 7 bases. Trimming took 1 base from V and 4 from J; bases not matched to a gene: 7. The CDR3 sequence is 16 residues long. The germline V gene has CDR1 LGHDT and CDR2 YNNKEL (reference sequence). The CDR3 sequence is CASSQARQGVGNTIYF. Written as DNA, the CDR3 is TGTGCCAGCAGCCAAGCTCGTCAGGGGGTCGGAAACACCATATATTTT.

This clone came up a few times. The chain carries TRBV28 and TRBJ1-3; D remains unclear. Germline values: CDR1 MDHEN, CDR2 SYDVKM. This CDR3 contains 12 residues. V lost 6 bases and J lost 5, with 8 bases in between. CDR3 in amino acids: CASSLVRNTIYF. For the CDR3, the DNA is TGTGCCAGCAGCCTAGTAAGAAACACCATATATTTT.

V is TRBV11-2 and J is TRBJ1-2, with D possibly TRBD1 on 6 matching bases. The germline V gene encodes CDR1 SGHAT and CDR2 FQNNGV. Between the trimmed V and J ends, which lost 2 bases and 0 bases, there was a span of 22 bases. This CDR3 region has 19 residues. CDR3 in amino acids: CASSLLQGKRNEPNYGYTF. The DNA for the CDR3 is TGTGCCAGCAGCTTACTGCAGGGGAAAAGGAATGAGCCTAACTATGGCTACACCTTC.

In its sample, this clone was seen once. The chain has TRBV6-9 and TRBJ1-2; D not certain. Trimming left V 3 bases short and J 5 bases short, with 13 bases between. Germline V lookup: CDR1 MNHGY, CDR2 SVAAGI. The CDR3 has 14 residues. The CDR3 spells CASSYEGIGYGYTF. The CDR3 DNA is TGTGCCAGCAGTTACGAGGGCATCGGGTATGGCTACACCTTC.

V and J are TRBV29-1 and TRBJ1-3, with 9 positions matching TRBD1. Germline V gene lookup returns CDR1 SQVTM and CDR2 ANQGSEA. The CDR3 is 17 amino acids. Losses at the gene ends were 1 base for V and 0 bases for J; bases not matched to a gene: 7. The CDR3 DNA reads as TGCAGCGTTGAAGGGGGGACAGGGTTCGCCTCTGGAAACACCATATATTTT. Translation: CSVEGGTGFASGNTIYF.

The rearrangement uses TRBV27 and TRBJ2-7; 7 bases are a match to TRBD1. After removal of 2 bases from V and 4 bases from J, the junction contained 5 bases not matched to a gene. The germline V gene has CDR1 MNHEY and CDR2 SMNVEV (reference sequence). The CDR3 is made up of 14 amino acids. The DNA for the CDR3 is TGTGCCAGCAGTTTAATCACAGGGGCGTACGAGCAGTACTTC. This translates into CASSLITGAYEQYF.

This chain connects TRBV24-1 to TRBJ2-3; the D gene is possibly TRBD2 (5 bases). V gave up 9 bases and J gave up 10 bases, with 19 bases separating them. This CDR3 is built from 13 residues. The germline V gene encodes CDR1 KGHDR and CDR2 SFDVKD. The DNA of the CDR3 is TGTGCCACCGGGGAGAAGATCGGTCCATCGCAGTATTTT. This codes for CATGEKIGPSQYF.

The chain uses TRBV6-5 and TRBJ2-1, with 10 bases lining up with TRBD1. V shed 6 bases, J shed 9 bases, and the junction held 8 bases outside the gene matches. CDR1 and CDR2 from the germline V gene are MNHEY and SVGAGI. This CDR3 region has 14 residues. The CDR3 region has the DNA TGTGCCAGCAGACAACCGGGACAGGGGCCTGAGCAGTTCTTC. It yields the protein CASRQPGQGPEQFF.

The rearrangement joins TRBV5-1 to TRBJ1-4; D is unresolved. This CDR3 has 17 amino acids. CDR1 is SGHRS and CDR2 is YFSETQ in the germline V gene. V was clipped by 0 bases and J by 0 bases, with 12 bases between them. The CDR3 here is CASSLAGVGATNEKLFF. CDR3 sequence (DNA): TGCGCCAGCAGCTTGGCCGGTGTTGGTGCAACTAATGAAAAACTGTTTTTT.

The chain has TRBV6-5 and TRBJ2-1; D remains unclear. Trimming took 6 bases from V and 9 from J, leaving 12 bases between them. In germline, CDR1 is MNHEY, CDR2 SVGAGI. CDR3 size: 12 residues. Here the CDR3 DNA reads TGTGCCAGCAGCCCCAGGTCCCTTGAGCAGTTCTTC. Its protein product is CASSPRSLEQFF.

Of note for this clone: Additional DNA sequences in this sample encode the identical CDR3. The rearrangement joins TRBV5-6 to TRBJ2-3, with 9 bases aligning to TRBD1. V gave up 2 bases and J gave up 3 bases; unmatched junction bases: 1. The CDR3 contains 14 residues. Per germline, CDR1 SGHDT and CDR2 YYEEEE. CDR3 residues: CASSLQGATDTQYF. Written as DNA, the CDR3 is TGTGCCAGCAGCTTACAGGGGGCAACAGATACGCAGTATTTT.

DNA of the CDR3: TGTGCCAGCTCACCAGGACGGGGGGAAGGCTCCCAGCATTTT. Amino acids: CASSPGRGEGSQHF. V is TRBV18 and J is TRBJ1-5; D is possibly TRBD1 (5 bases). Germline V gene sequence: CDR1 KGHSH, CDR2 LQKENI. V was clipped by 2 bases and J by 11 bases, with 16 bases between them. The CDR3 has 14 amino acids.

The DNA of the CDR3 is TGTGCCAGCAGCTACCGGGACAGGGGGCTGGAGACCCAGTACTTC. Protein: CASSYRDRGLETQYF. The chain carries TRBV7-2 and TRBJ2-5; TRBD1 agrees at 12 bases. V was pared by 4 bases and J by 5 bases, with 5 bases of the junction left unmatched. Looked up from germline, CDR1 is SGHTA and CDR2 is FQGNSA. CDR3 size: 15 residues.

This clone was seen a handful of times. The chain combines TRBV4-1 with TRBJ2-5; 11 bases match TRBD2. With 0 bases clipped from V and 7 bases from J, the junction kept 22 bases outside the gene matches. The CDR3 is 21 amino acids. Germline loops: CDR1 MGHRA, CDR2 YSYEKL. The CDR3 region has the DNA TGCGCCAGCAGCCAAGATCGGGCTGGGGTCCCGGGACTAGCGGCCACGGGGACCCAGTACTTC. It yields the protein CASSQDRAGVPGLAATGTQYF.

This clone turned up a few times. The chain carries TRBV9 and TRBJ2-3, with 8 bases fitting TRBD1. Germline V gene sequence: CDR1 SGDLS, CDR2 YYNGEE. CDR3 length equals 15 residues. V shed 2 bases, J shed 3 bases, and the junction held 5 bases outside the gene matches. CDR3 DNA sequence: TGTGCCAGCAGCGTCGGCGGGACAGGTACAGATACGCAGTATTTT. Residues: CASSVGGTGTDTQYF.

V and J are TRBV9 and TRBJ1-1, with D unresolved. The CDR3 sequence is 14 residues long. The V gene lost 0 bases and the J gene lost 5 bases, with 11 bases spanning the gap. The germline V gene has CDR1 SGDLS and CDR2 YYNGEE. In nucleotides, the CDR3 is TGTGCCAGCAGCGTAGAAGGAGTGGGTACTGAAGCTTTCTTT. The encoded protein is CASSVEGVGTEAFF.

The chain links TRBV30 to TRBJ1-5, with a possible D match to TRBD1 (6 bases). CDR1 is GTSNPN and CDR2 is SVGIG in the germline V gene (reference sequence). Between the trimmed V and J ends, which lost 5 bases and 3 bases, there was a span of 8 bases. The CDR3 loop spans 12 amino acids. The CDR3 DNA reads as TGTGCCTGGTCAGGGGTCAATCAGCCCCAGCATTTT. Translation: CAWSGVNQPQHF. The full variable domain, rest sourced from reference TRBV30 and TRBJ1-5, is SQTIHQWPATLVQPVGSPLSLECTVEGTSNPNLYWYRQAAGRGLQLLFYSVGIGQISSEVPQNLSASRPQDRQFILSSKKLLLSDSGFYLCAWSGVNQPQHFGDGTRLSIL.

The gene calls are TRBV9 and TRBJ2-3; maybe TRBD1 (6 bases). The CDR3 covers 17 residues. The germline gives CDR1 SGDLS, CDR2 YYNGEE. The V and J ends lost 0 bases and 0 bases respectively, with 14 bases between them. CDR3 coding DNA: TGTGCCAGCAGCGTAGGTGGGACATCCCCAAGCACAGATACGCAGTATTTT. This sequence encodes CASSVGGTSPSTDTQYF. The complete variable domain, with remaining parts taken from reference TRBV9 and TRBJ2-3, reads DSGVTQTPKHLITATGQRVTLRCSPRSGDLSVYWYQQSLDQGLQFLIQYYNGEERAKGNILERFSAQQFPDLHSELNLSSLELGDSALYFCASSVGGTSPSTDTQYFGPGTRLTVL.